The T cell receptor (beta chain) under discussion was sequenced for a study of blood T cell repertoires in COVID-19. Study information: Collection of acute and convalescent COVID-19 samples took place in the United States, Italy and Spain. The cDNA or gDNA used as material had been derived from T cells, B-cell-depleted T cells, or PBMCs.

Per the study methods: The authors estimated nucleated cell counts from reference gene primer amplification. Measured with immunoSEQ multiplex PCR; TCRdb has only the in-frame clones, and not every one. V, J and clone size are those of that table, while D and trimming were read from the DNA. The data contain approximately 170,000 clones, approximately 86% of them singletons. Seattle's cohort entered during active infection and was followed longitudinally. The CDR3 length is 14 residues. V shed 2 bases and J shed 4 bases, with 12 bases lying between them. Germline CDR1 is SGHTA and CDR2 is FQGNSA. The sequence came from a woman aged 80 or over with COVID-19, enrolled during active disease. The chain employs TRBV7-2 and TRBJ2-7, with D possibly being TRBD1 (6 bases). What was sequenced was peripheral blood. The CDR3 DNA reads as TGTGCCAGCAGCTTAACCGGACAGCTATACGAGCAGTACTTC. Translating it yields CASSLTGQLYEQYF. The variable domain in full, completed from reference TRBV7-2 and TRBJ2-7, reads GAGVSQSPSNKVTEKGKDVELRCDPISGHTALYWYRQSLGQGLEFLIYFQGNSAPDKSGLPSDRFSAERTGGSVSTLTIQRTQQEDSAVYLCASSLTGQLYEQYFGPGTRLTVT.